What follows are 9 T cell receptor beta chains derived from one specimen sequenced in a study of cytomegalovirus exposure and HLA in healthy donors. This PCR relied on a set of 60 Vbeta primers and 13 Jbeta primers. Repertoires were generated with immunoSEQ multiplex PCR, while TCRdb's copy carries only in-frame clones and drops some. The sample includes roughly 150,000 clones, approximately 70% of them seen just once. The sample taken for sequencing was PBMCs. These receptors originate from a woman between 55 and 75 years old in good health and CMV-seropositive.

The chain is built from TRBV6-1 and TRBJ1-2; a possible D gene is TRBD1 (6 bases). Trimming removed 7 bases at V and 4 bases at J, with 16 bases between. CDR3 length: 14 amino acids. CDR1 MNHNS and CDR2 SASEGT come from the germline V gene. CDR3 sequence: CASNPGPRGYGYTF. CDR3 coding DNA: TGTGCCAGCAACCCCGGCCCCAGGGGCTATGGCTACACCTTC.

The chain is built from TRBV5-4 and TRBJ2-5; the match to TRBD1 covers 12 bases. TRBJ2-7 matches the DNA end more closely, so the J call is doubtful. CDR1 and CDR2 from the germline V gene are SGHNT and YYREEE (reference sequence). CDR3 length: 15 amino acids. In nucleotides, the CDR3 is TGTGCCAGCAGTCATCCGGGACAGGGGGCGAACGAGCAGTACTTC. Protein sequence: CASSHPGQGANEQYF.

This clone occurred many times. The chain recombines TRBV9 with TRBJ1-5, with no clear D. The CDR3 extends over 15 amino acids. Trimming stripped 3 bases from V and 5 bases from J, with 15 bases between. Germline V gene lookup returns CDR1 SGDLS and CDR2 YYNGEE. The CDR3 loop is CASSASVGGYQPQHF. As DNA, the CDR3 is TGTGCCAGCAGCGCCTCGGTAGGAGGGTATCAGCCCCAGCATTTT.

The chain employs TRBV5-1 and TRBJ2-7; 8 bases line up with TRBD1. V was clipped by 0 bases and J by 0 bases; unmatched bases: 2. The CDR3 runs 15 residues. Germline V CDR1 and CDR2: SGHRS, YFSETQ. This chain's CDR3 is CASSLGQGSSYEQYF. For the CDR3, the DNA is TGCGCCAGCAGCTTGGGACAGGGGAGCTCCTACGAGCAGTACTTC.

A note on this clone: Other nucleotide sequences in the sample specify the same CDR3. The chain uses TRBV5-6 and TRBJ2-2; TRBD2 is a possible D gene (6 bases). This CDR3 is 16 amino acids long. The V end was cut by 5 bases, the J end by 7 bases, with 21 bases between. Germline V CDR1 and CDR2: SGHDT, YYEEEE. The CDR3 spells CASSLISAGRGGELFF. The CDR3 DNA reads as TGTGCCAGCAGTTTGATTAGCGCGGGGCGAGGCGGGGAGCTGTTTTTT. Combining the CDR3 with reference TRBV5-6 and TRBJ2-2 gives the whole variable domain DAGVTQSPTHLIKTRGQQVTLRCSPKSGHDTVSWYQQALGQGPQFIFQYYEEEERQRGNFPDRFSGHQFPNYSSELNVNALLLGDSALYLCASSLISAGRGGELFFGEGSRLTVL.

The chain links TRBV7-8 to TRBJ1-2, with 12 bases fitting TRBD1. This CDR3 is 16 amino acids long. Germline CDR1 is SGHVS and CDR2 is FQNEAQ. J lost 6 bases, V lost 5 bases, and 10 bases had no gene match. In DNA form, the CDR3 reads TGTGCCAGCAGCCTAAAGCGGGACAGGGGGCTTGATGGCTACACCTTC. This sequence encodes CASSLKRDRGLDGYTF.

The chain has TRBV5-1 and TRBJ1-4; 7 bases agree with TRBD1. The J segment lost 7 bases and the V segment lost 3 bases, leaving 6 bases of the junction unmatched. CDR1 SGHRS and CDR2 YFSETQ come from the germline V gene. The CDR3 has 14 amino acids. This chain's CDR3 is CASSWAGGSEKLFF. In DNA form, the CDR3 reads TGCGCCAGCAGCTGGGCAGGGGGAAGTGAAAAACTGTTTTTT.

The rearrangement uses TRBV12-5 and TRBJ1-5; D gene unclear. This CDR3 comprises 12 residues. The V and J ends lost 6 bases and 7 bases respectively, with 10 bases between them. CDR1 is LGHNT, CDR2 FRNRAP, per germline. CDR3 DNA: TGTGCTAGTGGCCGCTCGGGACAGCCCCAGCATTTT. It is translated as CASGRSGQPQHF.

V gene TRBV6-1 combines with J gene TRBJ2-2, with 7 bases identical to TRBD1. The CDR3 is made up of 15 amino acids. In germline, CDR1 is MNHNS, CDR2 SASEGT. The V gene end was trimmed by 2 bases and the J gene end by 3 bases; junction bases not matched to a gene: 3. CDR3 bases: TGTGCCAGCAGTGAACAGACAGGGCACACCGGGGAGCTGTTTTTT. Translation gives CASSEQTGHTGELFF.